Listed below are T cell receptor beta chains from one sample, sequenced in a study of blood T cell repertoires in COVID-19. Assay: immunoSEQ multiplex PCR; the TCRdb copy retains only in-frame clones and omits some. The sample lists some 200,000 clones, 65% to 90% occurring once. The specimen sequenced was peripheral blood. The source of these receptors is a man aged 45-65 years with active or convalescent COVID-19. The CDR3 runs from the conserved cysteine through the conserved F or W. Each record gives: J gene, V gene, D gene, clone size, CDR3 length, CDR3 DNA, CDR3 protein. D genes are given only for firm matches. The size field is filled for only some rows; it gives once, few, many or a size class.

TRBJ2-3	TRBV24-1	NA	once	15	TGTGCCACCAGTGATTTTAGGCGGGGTCGAGATACGCAGTATTTT	CATSDFRRGRDTQYF
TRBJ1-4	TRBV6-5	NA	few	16	TGTGCCAGCAGTTACTCGATGCAGACCGAGGGTGAAAAACTGTTTTTT	CASSYSMQTEGEKLFF
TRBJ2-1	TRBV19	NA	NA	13	TGTGCCAGTAGGTCCCGAGACTGGAATGAGCAGTTCTTC	CASRSRDWNEQFF
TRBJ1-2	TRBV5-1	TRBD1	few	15	TGCGCCAGCAGGCCTCCGGGACAGGGGGACTATGGCTACACCTTC	CASRPPGQGDYGYTF
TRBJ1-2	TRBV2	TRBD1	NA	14	TGTGCCAGCAGTGAAACACAGGGGGAATATGGCTACACCTTC	CASSETQGEYGYTF
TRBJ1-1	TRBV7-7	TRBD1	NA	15	TGTGCCAGCAGCCCTGGGACAGGGGGCATAACTGAAGCTTTCTTT	CASSPGTGGITEAFF
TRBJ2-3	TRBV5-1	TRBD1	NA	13	TGCGCCAGCAGCGATGACAGGGCAGATACGCAGTATTTT	CASSDDRADTQYF
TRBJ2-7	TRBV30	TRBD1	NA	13	TGTGCCTGGAGTGTGGGACAGGGAAACGAGCAGTACTTC	CAWSVGQGNEQYF
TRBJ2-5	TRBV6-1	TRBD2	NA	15	TGTGCCAGCAGAGAAGAGCGGGGGGGGAAAGAGACCCAGTACTTC	CASREERGGKETQYF
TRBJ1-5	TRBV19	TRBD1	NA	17	TGTGCCAGTAGTGGAACAGGGGGAGACACTAGCAATCAGCCCCAGCATTTT	CASSGTGGDTSNQPQHF
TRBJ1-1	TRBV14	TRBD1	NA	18	TGTGCCAGCAGCCAAGGTAGTCCCGGGACAGTCATGAACACTGAAGCTTTCTTT	CASSQGSPGTVMNTEAFF
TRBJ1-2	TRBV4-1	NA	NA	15	TGCGCCAGCAGCCAAGATTTTACAGTCTTCTATGGCTACACCTTC	CASSQDFTVFYGYTF
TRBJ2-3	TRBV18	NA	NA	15	TGTGCCAGCTCACTAGCGGCCTTTAGCACAGATACGCAGTATTTT	CASSLAAFSTDTQYF
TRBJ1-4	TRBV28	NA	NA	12	TGTGCCTCACAGGGTGCTAATGAAAAACTGTTTTTT	CASQGANEKLFF
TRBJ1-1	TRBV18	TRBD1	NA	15	TGTGCCAGCTCACCTAACAGGGGGCCCAACACTGAAGCTTTCTTT	CASSPNRGPNTEAFF
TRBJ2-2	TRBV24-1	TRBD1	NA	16	TGTGCCACCAGTGATCGAGACAGGGGGGACACCGGGGAGCTGTTTTTT	CATSDRDRGDTGELFF
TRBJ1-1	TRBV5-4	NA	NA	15	TGTGCCAGCAGCTTGTACGACAGCTTGAACACTGAAGCTTTCTTT	CASSLYDSLNTEAFF
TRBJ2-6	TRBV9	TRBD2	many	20	TGTGCCAGCAGCCCCCGGACGACTAGCGGGAGAGAGTCTGGGGCCAACGTCCTGACTTTC	CASSPRTTSGRESGANVLTF
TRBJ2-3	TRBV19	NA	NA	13	TGTGCCAGTAGTACTCGGGTCCGAGATACGCAGTATTTT	CASSTRVRDTQYF
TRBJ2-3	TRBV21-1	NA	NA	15	TGTGCCAGCAGCCGGACAGATTTTAGCACAGATACGCAGTATTTT	CASSRTDFSTDTQYF
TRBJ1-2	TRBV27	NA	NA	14	TGTGCCAGCAGTTCAGGCAGGGCAAGGGATGGCTACACCTTC	CASSSGRARDGYTF
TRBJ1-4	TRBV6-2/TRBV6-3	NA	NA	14	TGTGCCAGCAGTTACTCGGGACTACATGAAAAACTGTTTTTT	CASSYSGLHEKLFF
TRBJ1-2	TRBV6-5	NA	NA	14	TGTGCCAGCAGTTATAGCGGTGAGAGTTATGGCTACACCTTC	CASSYSGESYGYTF
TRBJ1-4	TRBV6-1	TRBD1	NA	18	TGTGCCAGCAGTGAAGAGGGGACAGGGAGGAGGACTAATGAAAAACTGTTTTTT	CASSEEGTGRRTNEKLFF
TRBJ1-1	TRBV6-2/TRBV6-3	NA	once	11	TGTGCCAGCAGTAGAACAGGTGAAGCTTTCTTT	CASSRTGEAFF
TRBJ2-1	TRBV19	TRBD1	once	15	TGTGCCAGTAGTATAGGACAGGGTGTAGGGAATGAGCAGTTCTTC	CASSIGQGVGNEQFF
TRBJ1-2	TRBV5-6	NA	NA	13	TGTGCCAGCAGGTCGGGACACCCCTATGGCTACACCTTC	CASRSGHPYGYTF
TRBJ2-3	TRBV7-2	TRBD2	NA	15	TGTGCCAGCAGCTCGACTAGCGGGAGTTCAGATACGCAGTATTTT	CASSSTSGSSDTQYF
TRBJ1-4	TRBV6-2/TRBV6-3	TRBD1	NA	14	TGTGCCAGCAACCCGGGACAGGGAGGTGAAAAACTGTTTTTT	CASNPGQGGEKLFF
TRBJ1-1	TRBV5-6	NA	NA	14	TGTGCCAGCAGCTTCTGGCAGGGGTGGACTGAAGCTTTCTTT	CASSFWQGWTEAFF
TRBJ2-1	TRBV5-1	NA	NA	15	TGCGCCAGCAGCTCCGACCCAGGGCGGCACAATGAGCAGTTCTTC	CASSSDPGRHNEQFF
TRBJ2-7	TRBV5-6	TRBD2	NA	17	TGTGCCAGCAGCTCCCCGGGACTAGCGGGAGTTCGCTACGAGCAGTACTTC	CASSSPGLAGVRYEQYF
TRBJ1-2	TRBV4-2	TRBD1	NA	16	TGTGCCAGCAGCCAACCGACAGGGAGCGCTAACTATGGCTACACCTTC	CASSQPTGSANYGYTF
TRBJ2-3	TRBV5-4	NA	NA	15	TGTGCCAGCAGCCGGAGGGACGGGGGCACAGATACGCAGTATTTT	CASSRRDGGTDTQYF
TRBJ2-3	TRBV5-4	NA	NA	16	TGTGCCAGCAGCCCGCATCCGATTAGCGACACAGATACGCAGTATTTT	CASSPHPISDTDTQYF
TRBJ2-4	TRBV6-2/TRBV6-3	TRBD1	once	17	TGTGCCAGCAGTTACTTTGGGACAGAGGTGGCGGGAAACATTCAGTACTTC	CASSYFGTEVAGNIQYF
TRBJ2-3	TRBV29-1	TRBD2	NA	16	TGCAGCGCACCAACCGGGACTAGCGGGGTCACAGATACGCAGTATTTT	CSAPTGTSGVTDTQYF
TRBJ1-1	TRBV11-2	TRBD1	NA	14	TGTGCCAGCTCCGGGGCCGGGACAGGGCGTTTGACTTTCTTT	CASSGAGTGRLTFF
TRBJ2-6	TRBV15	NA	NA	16	TGTGCCACCAGCAGAAAGCAGGGTGATGGGGCCAACGTCCTGACTTTC	CATSRKQGDGANVLTF
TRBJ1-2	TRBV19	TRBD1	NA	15	TGTGCCAGTAGTCTAAAGACAGGGGTTAACTATGGCTACACCTTC	CASSLKTGVNYGYTF
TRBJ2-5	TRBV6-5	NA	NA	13	TGTGCCAGCAAAAGGTACAGGGAAGAGACCCAGTACTTC	CASKRYREETQYF
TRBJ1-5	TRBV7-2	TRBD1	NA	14	TGTGCCAGCAGCCAGGGACAGCACAATCGGCCCCAGCATTTT	CASSQGQHNRPQHF
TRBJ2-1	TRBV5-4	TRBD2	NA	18	TGTGCCAGCAGCTCCGACACGACTAGCGGCAGATCCTACAATGAGCAGTTCTTC	CASSSDTTSGRSYNEQFF
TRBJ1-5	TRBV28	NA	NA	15	TGTGCCAGCACCCCCCGGGGTGTCGGCAATCAGCCCCAGCATTTT	CASTPRGVGNQPQHF
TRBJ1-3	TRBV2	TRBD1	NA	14	TGTGCCAGCAGTGTCGACAGGGAGGGAAACACCATATATTTT	CASSVDREGNTIYF
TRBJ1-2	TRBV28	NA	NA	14	TGTGCCAGCAGTTTATCCACAGACAGCCATGGCTACACCTTC	CASSLSTDSHGYTF
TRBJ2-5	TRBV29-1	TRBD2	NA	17	TGCAGCGTTGAAGGTGGTGGGGCGGGAGGGCCGTTGGAGACCCAGTACTTC	CSVEGGGAGGPLETQYF
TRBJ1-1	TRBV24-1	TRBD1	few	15	TGTGCCACCAGTGAAGCCCGGGACAGGGGAGATGAAGCTTTCTTT	CATSEARDRGDEAFF
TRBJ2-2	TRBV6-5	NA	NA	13	TGTGCCAGCAGTTACTTGGGGGGCGGGGAGCTGTTTTTT	CASSYLGGGELFF
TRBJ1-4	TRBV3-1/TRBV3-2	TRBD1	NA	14	TGTGCCAGCAGGTCGGAGGGGGCGAGTGAAAAACTGTTTTTT	CASRSEGASEKLFF
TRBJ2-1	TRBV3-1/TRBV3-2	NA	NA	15	TGTGCCAGCAGCCACTGGGGGGACTCGGTAGGTGAGCAGTTCTTC	CASSHWGDSVGEQFF
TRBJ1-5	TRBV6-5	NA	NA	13	TGTGCCAGCCACCTTGGGGGGAATCAGCCCCAGCATTTT	CASHLGGNQPQHF
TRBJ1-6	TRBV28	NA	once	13	TGTGCCAGCAGTTTATCCCTTAATTCACCCCTCCACTTT	CASSLSLNSPLHF
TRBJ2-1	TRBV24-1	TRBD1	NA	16	TGTGCCACCTCTGAAACTCCGGGACAGGGTATCAATGAGCAGTTCTTC	CATSETPGQGINEQFF
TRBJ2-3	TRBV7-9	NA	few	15	TGTGCCAGCAACTCCCCCGGGCAGGGGGGAGATACGCAGTATTTT	CASNSPGQGGDTQYF
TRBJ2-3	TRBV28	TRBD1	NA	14	TGTGCCAGCAGTTTGGGGACAGGGTTAAATACGCAGTATTTT	CASSLGTGLNTQYF
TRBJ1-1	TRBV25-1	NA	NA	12	TGTGCCAGCAGTGGGGCTAACACTGAAGCTTTCTTT	CASSGANTEAFF
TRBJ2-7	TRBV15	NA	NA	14	TGTGCCACCAGCAGTCGTACCCGTGGCCACGAGCAGTACTTC	CATSSRTRGHEQYF